This T cell receptor beta chain was found in a study of CD8 T cells in Susac syndrome. With random hexamers, reverse transcription was performed on about 0.45 to 1 ug of RNA. One entry per CDR3 protein, called by TCRdb with MiXCR from the immunoSEQ multiplex PCR reads. The table has 110,000 to 150,000 distinct CDR3 sequences, approximately 95% seen once. The CDR3 spans 15 residues. The germline V gene encodes CDR1 DFQATT and CDR2 SNEGSKA (reference sequence). V dropped 6 bases and J dropped 0; count of bases not matched to a gene: 10. The sequenced material came from CD8+ T cells from PBMCs. The V gene is TRBV20-1, the J gene TRBJ2-5; the match to TRBD1 covers 7 bases. The TCR sequence derives from a human donor in good health. The CDR3 sequence: CSAFNRGPYQETQYF. CDR3 nucleotides: TGCAGTGCCTTTAACAGGGGCCCGTACCAAGAGACCCAGTACTTC.